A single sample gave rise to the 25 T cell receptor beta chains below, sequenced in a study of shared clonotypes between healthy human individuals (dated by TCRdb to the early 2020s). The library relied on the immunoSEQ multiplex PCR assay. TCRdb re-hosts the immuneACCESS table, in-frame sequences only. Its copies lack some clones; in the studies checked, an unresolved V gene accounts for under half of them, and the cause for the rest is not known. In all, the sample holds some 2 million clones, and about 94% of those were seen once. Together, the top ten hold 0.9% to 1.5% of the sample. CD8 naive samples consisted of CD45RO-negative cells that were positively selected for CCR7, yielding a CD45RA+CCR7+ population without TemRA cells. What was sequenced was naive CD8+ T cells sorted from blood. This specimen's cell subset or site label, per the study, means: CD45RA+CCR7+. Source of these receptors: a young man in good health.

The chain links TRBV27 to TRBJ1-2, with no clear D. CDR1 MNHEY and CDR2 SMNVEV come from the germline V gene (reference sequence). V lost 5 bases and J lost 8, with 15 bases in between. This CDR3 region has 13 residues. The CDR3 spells CASSATNLIGYTF. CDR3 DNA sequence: TGTGCCAGCAGTGCGACAAACCTAATCGGCTACACCTTC.

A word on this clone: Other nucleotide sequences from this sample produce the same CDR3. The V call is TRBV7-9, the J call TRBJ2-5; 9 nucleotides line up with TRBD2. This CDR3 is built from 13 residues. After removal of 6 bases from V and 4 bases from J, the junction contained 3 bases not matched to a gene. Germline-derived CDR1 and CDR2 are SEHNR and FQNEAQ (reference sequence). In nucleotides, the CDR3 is TGTGCCAGCAGTTTGACTAGCGGAGAGACCCAGTACTTC. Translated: CASSLTSGETQYF.

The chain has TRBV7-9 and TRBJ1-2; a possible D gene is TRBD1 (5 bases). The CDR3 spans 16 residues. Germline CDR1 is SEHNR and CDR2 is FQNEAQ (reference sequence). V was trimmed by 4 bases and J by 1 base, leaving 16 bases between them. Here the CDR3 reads CASSYTGTGDNYGYTF. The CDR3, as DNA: TGTGCCAGCAGCTATACCGGGACGGGCGATAACTATGGCTACACCTTC.

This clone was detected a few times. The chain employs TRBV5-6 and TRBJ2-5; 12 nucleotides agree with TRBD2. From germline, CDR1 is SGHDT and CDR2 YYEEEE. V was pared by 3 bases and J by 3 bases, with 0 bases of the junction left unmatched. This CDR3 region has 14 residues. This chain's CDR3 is CASSWTSGEETQYF. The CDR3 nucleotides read TGTGCCAGCAGCTGGACTAGCGGGGAAGAGACCCAGTACTTC.

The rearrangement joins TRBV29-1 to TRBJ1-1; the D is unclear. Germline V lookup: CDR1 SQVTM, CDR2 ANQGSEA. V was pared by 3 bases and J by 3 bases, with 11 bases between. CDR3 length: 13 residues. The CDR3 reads CSVDEDGHTEAFF. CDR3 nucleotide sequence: TGCAGCGTTGACGAAGACGGGCACACTGAAGCTTTCTTT.

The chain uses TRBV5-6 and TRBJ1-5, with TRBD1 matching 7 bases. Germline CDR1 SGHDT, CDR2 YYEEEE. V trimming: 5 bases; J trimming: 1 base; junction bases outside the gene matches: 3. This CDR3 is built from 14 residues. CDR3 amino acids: CASRAQGSNQPQHF. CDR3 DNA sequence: TGTGCCAGCAGGGCACAGGGGAGCAATCAGCCCCAGCATTTT. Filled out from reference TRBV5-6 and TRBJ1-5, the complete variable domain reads DAGVTQSPTHLIKTRGQQVTLRCSPKSGHDTVSWYQQALGQGPQFIFQYYEEEERQRGNFPDRFSGHQFPNYSSELNVNALLLGDSALYLCASRAQGSNQPQHFGDGTRLSIL.

In DNA, the CDR3 is TGTGCCAGCAGCTTTTCTAGCGGGTACGAGCAGTACTTC. This gives the protein CASSFSSGYEQYF. The gene calls are TRBV5-4 and TRBJ2-7; 8 nucleotides agree with TRBD2. The CDR3 totals 13 residues. Germline V gene sequence: CDR1 SGHNT, CDR2 YYREEE (reference sequence). Trimming removed 2 bases from V and 4 bases from J; junction bases left unmatched: 2.

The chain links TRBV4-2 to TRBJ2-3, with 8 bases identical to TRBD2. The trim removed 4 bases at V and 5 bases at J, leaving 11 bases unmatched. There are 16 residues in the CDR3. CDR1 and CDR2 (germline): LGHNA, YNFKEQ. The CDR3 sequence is CASSPNELAEVDTQYF. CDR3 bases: TGTGCCAGCAGCCCGAACGAACTAGCGGAGGTAGATACGCAGTATTTT.

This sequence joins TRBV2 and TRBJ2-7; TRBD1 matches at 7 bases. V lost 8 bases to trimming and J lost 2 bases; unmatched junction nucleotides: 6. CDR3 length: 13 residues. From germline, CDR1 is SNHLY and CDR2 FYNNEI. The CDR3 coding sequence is TGTGCCAGCCTGGGGGACAGCGCCTACGAGCAGTACTTC. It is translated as CASLGDSAYEQYF.

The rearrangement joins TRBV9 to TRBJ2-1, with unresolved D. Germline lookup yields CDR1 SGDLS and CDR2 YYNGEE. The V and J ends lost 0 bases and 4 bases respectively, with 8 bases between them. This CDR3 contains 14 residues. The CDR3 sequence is CASSVESAYNEQFF. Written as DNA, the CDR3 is TGTGCCAGCAGCGTAGAATCAGCTTACAATGAGCAGTTCTTC.

CDR3 in DNA: TGCACCAGCAGCCAAGGGGGGTGCGGGCCAATACTTAACTATGGCTACACCTTC. As protein: CTSSQGGCGPILNYGYTF. The rearrangement joins TRBV1 to TRBJ1-2. TRBV1 is labeled a pseudogene. The CDR3 totals 18 residues.

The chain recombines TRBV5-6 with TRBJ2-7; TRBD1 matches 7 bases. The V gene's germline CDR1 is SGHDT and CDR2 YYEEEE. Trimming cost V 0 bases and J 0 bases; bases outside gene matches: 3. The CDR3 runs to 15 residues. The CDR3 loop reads CASSLGDSASYEQYF. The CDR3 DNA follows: TGTGCCAGCAGCTTGGGGGACAGTGCCTCCTACGAGCAGTACTTC.

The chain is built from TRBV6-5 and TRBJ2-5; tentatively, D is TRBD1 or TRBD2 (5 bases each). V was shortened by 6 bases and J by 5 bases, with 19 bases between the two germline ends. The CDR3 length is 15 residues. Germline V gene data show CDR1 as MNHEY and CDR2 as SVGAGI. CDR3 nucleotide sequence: TGTGCCAGCAGCGGACAAGGAGGTGTTGGGGAGACCCAGTACTTC. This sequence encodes CASSGQGGVGETQYF.

The CDR3 loop is CASSHRTGISAGDTGELFF. The CDR3, as DNA: TGCGCCAGCAGCCACCGGACAGGGATTAGCGCTGGGGACACCGGGGAGCTGTTTTTT. The rearrangement uses TRBV4-3 and TRBJ2-2, with 8 bases fitting TRBD1. V lost 3 bases to trimming and J lost 3 bases; unmatched junction nucleotides: 15. CDR1 and CDR2 from the germline V gene are LGHNA and YSLEER. The CDR3 runs to 19 residues.

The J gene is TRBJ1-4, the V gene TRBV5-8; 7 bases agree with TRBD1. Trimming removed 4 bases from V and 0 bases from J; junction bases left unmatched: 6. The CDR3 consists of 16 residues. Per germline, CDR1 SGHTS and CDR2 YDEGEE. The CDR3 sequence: CASSAGQSSTNEKLFF. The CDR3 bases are TGTGCCAGCAGCGCGGGACAGTCCTCAACTAATGAAAAACTGTTTTTT.

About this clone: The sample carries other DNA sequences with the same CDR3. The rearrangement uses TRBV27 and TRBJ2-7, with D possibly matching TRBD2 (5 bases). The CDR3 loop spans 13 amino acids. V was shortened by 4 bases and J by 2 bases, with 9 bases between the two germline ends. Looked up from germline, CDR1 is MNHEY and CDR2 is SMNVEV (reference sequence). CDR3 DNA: TGTGCCAGCAGTTGGGGAGAGACCTACGAGCAGTACTTC. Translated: CASSWGETYEQYF.

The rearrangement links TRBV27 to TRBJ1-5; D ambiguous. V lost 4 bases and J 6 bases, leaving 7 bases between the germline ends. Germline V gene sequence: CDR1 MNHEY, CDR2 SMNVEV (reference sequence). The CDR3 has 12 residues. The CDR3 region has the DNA TGTGCCAGCAGTTGGTTGGGTCAGCCCCAGCATTTT. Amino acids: CASSWLGQPQHF.

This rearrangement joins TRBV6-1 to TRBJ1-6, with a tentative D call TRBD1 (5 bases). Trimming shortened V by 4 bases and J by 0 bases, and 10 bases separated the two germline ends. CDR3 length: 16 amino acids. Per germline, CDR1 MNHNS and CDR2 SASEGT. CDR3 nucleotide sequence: TGTGCCAGCAGTGCCACAGGAAGCTCCTATAATTCACCCCTCCACTTT. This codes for CASSATGSSYNSPLHF.

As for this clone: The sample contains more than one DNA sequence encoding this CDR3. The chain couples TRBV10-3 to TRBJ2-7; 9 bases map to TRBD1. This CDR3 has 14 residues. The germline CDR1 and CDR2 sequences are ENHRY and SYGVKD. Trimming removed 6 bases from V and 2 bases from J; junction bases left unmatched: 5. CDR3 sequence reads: CAISAGTGTYEQYF. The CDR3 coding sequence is TGTGCCATCAGCGCCGGGACAGGGACCTACGAGCAGTACTTC.

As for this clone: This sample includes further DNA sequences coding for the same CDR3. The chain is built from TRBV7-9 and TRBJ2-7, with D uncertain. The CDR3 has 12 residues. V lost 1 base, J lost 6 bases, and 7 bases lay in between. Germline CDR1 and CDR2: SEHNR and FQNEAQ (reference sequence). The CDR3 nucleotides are TGTGCCAGCAGCTTAGTGGCTCTCGAGCAGTACTTC. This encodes CASSLVALEQYF. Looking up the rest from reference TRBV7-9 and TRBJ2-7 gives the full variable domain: DTGVSQNPRHKITKRGQNVTFRCDPISEHNRLYWYRQTLGQGPEFLTYFQNEAQLEKSRLLSDRFSAERPKGSFSTLEIQRTEQGDSAMYLCASSLVALEQYFGPGTRLTVT.

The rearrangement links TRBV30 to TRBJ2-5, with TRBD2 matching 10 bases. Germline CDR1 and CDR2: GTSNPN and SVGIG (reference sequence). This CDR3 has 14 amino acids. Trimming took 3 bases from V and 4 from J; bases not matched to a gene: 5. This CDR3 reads CAWSWSGGAETQYF. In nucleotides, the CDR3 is TGTGCCTGGAGCTGGAGCGGGGGGGCAGAGACCCAGTACTTC.

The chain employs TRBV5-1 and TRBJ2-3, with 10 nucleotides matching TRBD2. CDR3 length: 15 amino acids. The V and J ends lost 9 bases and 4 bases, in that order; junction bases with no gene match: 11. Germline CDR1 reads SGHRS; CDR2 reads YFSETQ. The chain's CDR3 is CATRSGGAVADTQYF. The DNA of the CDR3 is TGCGCCACAAGAAGCGGGGGGGCCGTCGCAGATACGCAGTATTTT.

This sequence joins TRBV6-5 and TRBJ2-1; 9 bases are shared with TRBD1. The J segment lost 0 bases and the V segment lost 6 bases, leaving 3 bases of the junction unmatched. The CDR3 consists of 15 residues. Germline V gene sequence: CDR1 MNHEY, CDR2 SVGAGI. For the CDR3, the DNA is TGTGCCAGCAGCACAGGGGGCTACTCCTACAATGAGCAGTTCTTC. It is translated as CASSTGGYSYNEQFF.

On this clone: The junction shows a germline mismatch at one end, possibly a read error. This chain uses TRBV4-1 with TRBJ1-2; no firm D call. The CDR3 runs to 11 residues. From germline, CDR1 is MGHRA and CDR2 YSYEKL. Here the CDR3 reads CASSHTDIPSF. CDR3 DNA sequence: TGCGCCAGCAGCCATACTGACATCCCCAGCTTC.

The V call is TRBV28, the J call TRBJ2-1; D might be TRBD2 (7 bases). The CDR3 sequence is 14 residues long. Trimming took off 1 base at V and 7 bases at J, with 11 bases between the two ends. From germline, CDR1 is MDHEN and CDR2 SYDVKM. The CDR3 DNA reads TGTGCCAGCAGTTTATCCGGGGGGCGTAATGAGCAGTTCTTC. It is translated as CASSLSGGRNEQFF.